A single sample is the source of the 8 T cell receptor delta chains below, sequenced in a study of gamma delta lymphoproliferative disorders and STAT genes. Sequencing used genomic DNA taken from PBMCs of patients and controls. TCRdb re-processed the multiplex PCR reads via CATT. The sample lists just over 1,500 delta-chain clones; under 2% were seen once. Sequencing was performed on blood. All receptors derive from a human donor in good health.

The sample holds a few counts of this clone. This likely came from a read error, as a far larger clone is one base away. At the DNA level, this CDR3 is encoded by other sequences in the same sample as well. V and J are TRDV2 and TRDJ1; D perhaps matches TRDD3 (6 bases). This CDR3 is built from 19 residues. The V gene lost 1 base and the J gene lost 5 bases, with 28 bases spanning the gap. CDR1 and CDR2 from the germline V gene are GEAIGNYY and EKD. The CDR3 DNA reads as TGTGCCTGTGACACGATCGGAAACATGGGGGGGGAGATCACTGATAAACTCATCTTT. Translation: CACDTIGNMGGEITDKLIF.

This clone was seen a few times. The protein TCRdb lists belongs to a much larger clone and differs from this DNA's translation at residue 15, which points to a read error; the protein shown is made from the DNA. The chain combines TRDV2 with TRDJ3; TRDD3 aligns across 9 bases. CDR3 length: 21 residues. Germline V lookup: CDR1 GEAIGNYY, CDR2 EKD. CDR3 loop: CACDSPHTGGQSSWNTRQMFF. The CDR3 coding sequence is TGTGCCTGTGACTCCCCCCATACTGGGGGACAGAGCTCCTGGAACACCCGACAGATGTTTTTC.

In the case of this clone: The TCRdb record carries a much larger clone's protein, which differs from this DNA's translation at residue 13; a read error is the likely cause, and the protein listed here is the DNA translation. The chain uses TRDV2 and TRDJ1, with TRDD3 identical over 8 bases. Unmatched junction bases numbered 26, after V lost 4 bases and J lost 5 bases. Germline V gene data show CDR1 as GEAIGNYY and CDR2 as EKD. The CDR3 is 20 amino acids. CDR3 loop: CACETLPQVGDLPMEDKLIF. The CDR3 nucleotides read TGTGCCTGTGAAACACTACCCCAGGTGGGGGATTTACCGATGGAGGATAAACTCATCTTT.

This clone was detected a few times. This likely came from a read error, as a far larger clone is one base away. Other DNA sequences in the same sample also yield this CDR3. The V and J genes are TRDV2 and TRDJ1; 9 bases align to TRDD3. The CDR3 sequence is 16 residues long. Germline V gene lookup returns CDR1 GEAIGNYY and CDR2 EKD. The CDR3 coding sequence is TGTGCCTGTGACACCGCCTGGGGGATTTACACTGATAAACTCATCTTT. Translation: CACDTAWGIYTDKLIF.

Points on this clone: A far larger clone is one nucleotide away, so this likely arose from a read error. The V call is TRDV1, the J call TRDJ3; the match to TRDD3 covers 7 bases. The CDR3 length is 29 residues. The germline V gene encodes CDR1 TSWWSYY and CDR2 QGS. The CDR3 bases are TGTGCTCTTGGGGAACTAGTTTATTTCCTTAGACCAACTGGGGCTACCCGAACCCGGAGCTCCCGGGACACCCGACAGATGTTTTTC. Protein: CALGELVYFLRPTGATRTRSSRDTRQMFF.

This clone was detected a few times. TCRdb's entry gives the protein of a much larger clone, which mismatches this DNA's translation at residue 15, likely from a read error; the protein reported here is translated from the DNA. CDR3 nucleotide sequence: TGTGCTCTATGGGGGCTTCCCATTTACTGGGGGATCCTTGCGAGCACCGATAAACTCATCTTT. Translating gives CALWGLPIYWGILASTDKLIF. This sequence joins TRDV1 and TRDJ1, with TRDD3 identical over 10 bases. The V segment lost 9 bases and the J segment 1 base; nucleotides outside the gene matches: 26. Germline CDR1 reads TSWWSYY; CDR2 reads QGS. The CDR3 totals 21 residues.

Comment on this clone: The TCRdb protein comes from a much larger clone and disagrees with this DNA's translation at residue 7, likely due to a read error; the protein given here is derived from the DNA. The V call is TRDV2, the J call TRDJ1; no clear D gene. This CDR3 comprises 15 residues. Trimming removed 3 bases from V and 1 base from J, with 14 bases in between. Looked up from germline, CDR1 is GEAIGNYY and CDR2 is EKD. CDR3: CACDALEDGTDKLIF. In DNA, the CDR3 is TGTGCCTGTGACGCCCTGGAGGATGGCACCGATAAACTCATCTTT.

The sample holds a few counts of this clone. TCRdb attributes to this sequence the protein of a much larger clone, which differs from the DNA translation at residue 3; a read error is likely, and the protein displayed is translated from the DNA. This sequence joins TRDV1 and TRDJ1; the match to TRDD3 covers 9 bases. The CDR3 runs 20 residues. Germline V gives CDR1 TSWWSYY, CDR2 QGS. The CDR3 region has the DNA TGTGCTCCTGGGACCACTTCCCAGAGGACTTACTGGGGGACCGGCGATAAACTCATCTTT. Protein product: CAPGTTSQRTYWGTGDKLIF.